The 4 T cell receptor beta chains reported below all come from one sample, sequenced in a study of early T cells in non-severe SARS-CoV-2 infection. TCRdb used MiXCR to reprocess the 5' RACE reads, holding one entry per CDR3 protein. The data hold around 39,000 distinct CDR3 sequences, with approximately 8% observed a single time. The sequenced sample was whole blood, obtained at baseline. The receptors shown here come from an adult who was a healthcare worker with PCR-confirmed SARS-CoV-2 infection or an uninfected control (not recorded which).

This clonotype has a handful of counts. The rearrangement uses TRBV7-3 and TRBJ2-2; 9 positions agree with TRBD1. The V segment lost 5 bases and the J segment 4 bases; nucleotides outside the gene matches: 11. This CDR3 is built from 17 residues. Germline V gene data show CDR1 as SGHTA and CDR2 as FQGTGA. CDR3 sequence (DNA): TGTGCCAGCAGCCCCCCCGGGACAGGGAATCGCACCGGGGAGCTGTTTTTT. Amino acid sequence: CASSPPGTGNRTGELFF.

This clonotype was counted at least ten times. As DNA, the CDR3 is TGTGCCAGCAGCTCCATTAATTCACCCCTCCACTTT. It specifies CASSSINSPLHF. V is TRBV7-2 and J is TRBJ1-6, with D unclear. The CDR3 is made up of 12 amino acids. Trimming removed 4 bases at V and 6 bases at J, with 4 bases between. The V gene's germline CDR1 is SGHTA and CDR2 FQGNSA.

This clonotype was detected only a few times. The gene calls are TRBV7-6 and TRBJ2-2, with TRBD2 matching 12 bases. The CDR3 covers 18 residues. Germline values: CDR1 SGHVS, CDR2 FNYEAQ. V shed 3 bases and J 1 base; nucleotides not matched to a gene: 6. The DNA of the CDR3 is TGTGCCAGCAGCTTCTATCGGACTAGCGGGGAGAACACCGGGGAGCTGTTTTTT. Translation gives CASSFYRTSGENTGELFF.

This clonotype was counted many times. V and J are TRBV5-5 and TRBJ2-3; TRBD2 aligns across 7 bases. The CDR3 length is 15 residues. The junction had 12 bases not matched to a gene; V was cut back by 4 bases and J by 7 bases. Germline V CDR1 and CDR2: SGHKS, YYEKEE (reference sequence). Here the CDR3 DNA reads TGTGCCAGCAGCCGAAGCGGGGAGAACGAAAATACGCAGTATTTT. Its protein is CASSRSGENENTQYF.